What follows is one T cell receptor (beta chain) and its context. V lost 4 bases and J lost 11, with 15 bases in between. The CDR3 has 14 residues. Germline-derived CDR1 and CDR2 are SEHNR and FQNEAQ (reference sequence). Participant ages covered about 18 to 100 years across 25 or so US areas. This sample is part of a study of blood T cell repertoires in COVID-19. The wider study: Samples came from the United States, Italy and Spain, spanning acute and convalescent COVID-19.

In the original processing: Nucleated cell counts were estimated from reference gene primer amplification. Sequenced by immunoSEQ multiplex PCR; TCRdb stores in-frame clones only, minus some. The V and J calls and clone size are taken from that table; D and trimming were inferred from the DNA. The data hold 200,000 to 250,000 clones, with roughly 87% observed a single time. Material for sequencing was PBMCs or T cells enriched from blood (not recorded which). This TCR came from a woman aged 25 to 39 with acute COVID-19. This chain joins TRBV7-9 and TRBJ1-6; D is perhaps TRBD1 (5 bases). The CDR3 sequence is CASSSSSGGAPLHF. The CDR3 DNA follows: TGTGCCAGCAGCTCCTCCTCCGGAGGGGCACCCCTCCACTTT.